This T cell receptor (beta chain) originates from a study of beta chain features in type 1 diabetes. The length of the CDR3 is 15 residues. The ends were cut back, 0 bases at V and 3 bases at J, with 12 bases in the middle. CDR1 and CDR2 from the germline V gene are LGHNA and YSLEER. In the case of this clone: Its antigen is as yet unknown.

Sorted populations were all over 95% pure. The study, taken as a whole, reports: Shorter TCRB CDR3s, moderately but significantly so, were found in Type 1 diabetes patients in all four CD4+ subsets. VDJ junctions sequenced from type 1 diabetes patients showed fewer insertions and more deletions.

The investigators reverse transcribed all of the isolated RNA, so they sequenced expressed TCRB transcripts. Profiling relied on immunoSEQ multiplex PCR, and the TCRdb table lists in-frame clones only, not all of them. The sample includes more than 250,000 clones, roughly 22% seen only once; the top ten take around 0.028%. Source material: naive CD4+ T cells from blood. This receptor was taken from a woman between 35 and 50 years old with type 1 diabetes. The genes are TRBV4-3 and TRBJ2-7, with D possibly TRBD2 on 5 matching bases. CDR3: CASSQDLGGYYEQYF. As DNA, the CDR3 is TGCGCCAGCAGCCAAGATTTAGGAGGATACTACGAGCAGTACTTC.